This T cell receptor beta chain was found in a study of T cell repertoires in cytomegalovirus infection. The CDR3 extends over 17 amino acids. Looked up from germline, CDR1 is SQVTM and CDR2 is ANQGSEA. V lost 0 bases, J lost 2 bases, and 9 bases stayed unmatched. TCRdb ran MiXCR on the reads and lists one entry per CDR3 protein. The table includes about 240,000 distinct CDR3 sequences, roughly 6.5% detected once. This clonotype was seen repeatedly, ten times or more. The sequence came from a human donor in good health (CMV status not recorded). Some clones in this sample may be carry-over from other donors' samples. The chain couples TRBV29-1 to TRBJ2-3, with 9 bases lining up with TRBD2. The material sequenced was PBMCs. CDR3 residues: CSVEEQAGGLLTDTQYF. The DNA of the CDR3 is TGCAGCGTTGAAGAACAAGCGGGGGGCCTCCTCACAGATACGCAGTATTTT.